This T cell receptor (beta chain) comes out of a study of T-cell reconstitution after alpha-beta-depleted transplantation in children. This clonotype was seen only a few times. Researchers prepared the TCRbeta library using unique molecular identifiers, the study reports. MiXCR was run by TCRdb on the PCR reads, yielding one entry per CDR3 protein. The table includes a few hundred thousand distinct CDR3 sequences, approximately 10% detected once. The CDR3 loop spans 14 amino acids. Trimming took off 4 bases at V and 6 bases at J, with 16 bases between the two ends. This TCR was sampled from a human donor who donated a stem cell graft to a child with acute lymphoblastic leukemia. This chain uses TRBV12-3 or TRBV12-4 with TRBJ2-7; D remains ambiguous. The sequences come from PBMCs from the stem cell graft donor, collected from the stem cell graft. DNA of the CDR3: TGTGCCAGCAGTTCCGGGTCCGGAGCAGCCGAGCAGTACTTC. This sequence encodes CASSSGSGAAEQYF.